The rows below give T cell receptor beta chains drawn from one sample of a study of blood T cells in healthy people across ages. In TCRdb, the 5' RACE reads were re-called with MiXCR into one record per CDR3 protein. The sample includes some 760,000 distinct CDR3 sequences, 20% to 25% of them seen just once. This sample also belongs to another study, concerning T cells of mothers and their children.

The sequenced sample consisted of blood. These receptors came from a boy younger than 18 in good health. Each CDR3 is given with its conserved first and last residue. Each record gives: D gene, J gene, V gene, CDR3 length, clone size, CDR3 DNA, CDR3 protein. The D gene is left open where the match is weak. Clone size is stated in some rows and not others, as once, few, many or a class when expanded.

d_gene: .; j_gene: TRBJ2-5; v_gene: TRBV6-1; len: 12; abundance: few; CDR3nt: TGTGCCAGCAGTCCCGGACGAGGGACCCAGTACTTC; CDR3aa: CASSPGRGTQYF
d_gene: TRBD2; j_gene: TRBJ2-7; v_gene: TRBV4-2; len: 14; abundance: few; CDR3nt: TGTGCCAGCAGCCAGCCCGGGACTAGCGGGGGAGATTGCTTC; CDR3aa: CASSQPGTSGGDCF
d_gene: .; j_gene: TRBJ1-2; v_gene: TRBV12-3/TRBV12-4; len: 14; abundance: few; CDR3nt: TGTGCCAGCAGTTCCCTGACAAACCACGATGGCTACACCTTC; CDR3aa: CASSSLTNHDGYTF
d_gene: .; j_gene: TRBJ1-3; v_gene: TRBV4-1; len: 15; abundance: .; CDR3nt: TGCGCCAGCAGCCAGCCGCGGACAGCCGGAAACACCATATATTTT; CDR3aa: CASSQPRTAGNTIYF
d_gene: TRBD1; j_gene: TRBJ1-2; v_gene: TRBV29-1; len: 14; abundance: few; CDR3nt: TGCAGCGTTGTTCCCGGGACAGGGGTCTACGGCTACACCTTC; CDR3aa: CSVVPGTGVYGYTF
d_gene: TRBD2; j_gene: TRBJ2-3; v_gene: TRBV4-2; len: 19; abundance: few; CDR3nt: TGTGCCAGCAGCCAAGTCGCCGGACTAGCGGGGGGTAGCACAGATACGCAGTATTTT; CDR3aa: CASSQVAGLAGGSTDTQYF
d_gene: .; j_gene: TRBJ2-5; v_gene: TRBV5-1; len: 14; abundance: .; CDR3nt: TGCGCCAGCAGCTCAGGTGGGACCCAAGAGGCCCAGTACTTC; CDR3aa: CASSSGGTQEAQYF
d_gene: .; j_gene: TRBJ2-2; v_gene: TRBV12-5; len: 15; abundance: .; CDR3nt: TGTGCTAGTGGTTTGGACAGGCTCAACACCGGGGAGCTGTTTTTT; CDR3aa: CASGLDRLNTGELFF
d_gene: TRBD1; j_gene: TRBJ2-5; v_gene: TRBV6-5; len: 13; abundance: .; CDR3nt: TGTGCCAGCAACGACAGGGGGCCTGAGACCCAGTACTTC; CDR3aa: CASNDRGPETQYF
d_gene: .; j_gene: TRBJ2-5; v_gene: TRBV4-2; len: 14; abundance: few; CDR3nt: TGTGCCAGCAGCCAAGAGCGGATACAAGAGACCCAGTACTTC; CDR3aa: CASSQERIQETQYF
d_gene: TRBD2; j_gene: TRBJ2-5; v_gene: TRBV20-1; len: 14; abundance: few; CDR3nt: TGCAGTGCTTTTACTAGCGGGAGGGCGGAGACCCAGTACTTC; CDR3aa: CSAFTSGRAETQYF
d_gene: .; j_gene: TRBJ1-6; v_gene: TRBV9; len: 13; abundance: .; CDR3nt: TGTGCCAGCAGCGTAGGGGGCGATTCACCCCTCCACTTT; CDR3aa: CASSVGGDSPLHF
d_gene: TRBD1; j_gene: TRBJ2-5; v_gene: TRBV12-3/TRBV12-4; len: 14; abundance: .; CDR3nt: TGTGCCAGCACCGAGGGGACAGTTGAAGAGACCCAGTACTTC; CDR3aa: CASTEGTVEETQYF
d_gene: .; j_gene: TRBJ2-5; v_gene: TRBV7-8; len: 17; abundance: .; CDR3nt: TGTGCCAGCAGCTTTGGCCCTTTACTAGCACTCCAAGAGACCCAGTACTTC; CDR3aa: CASSFGPLLALQETQYF
d_gene: .; j_gene: TRBJ2-7; v_gene: TRBV14; len: 15; abundance: .; CDR3nt: TGTGCCAGCAGCCAAGGTCTTTCGGGGTTCTACGGGCAGTACTTC; CDR3aa: CASSQGLSGFYGQYF
d_gene: TRBD2; j_gene: TRBJ2-3; v_gene: TRBV7-9; len: 20; abundance: few; CDR3nt: TGTGCCAGCAGCTTCCGACCCGGGACTAGCGGTTCACCCCAACCAGATACGCAGTATTTT; CDR3aa: CASSFRPGTSGSPQPDTQYF
d_gene: TRBD1; j_gene: TRBJ2-1; v_gene: TRBV5-1; len: 16; abundance: .; CDR3nt: TGCGCCAGCAGTGGGGCGACAGGGGGCGAGGTCGATGAGCAGTTCTTC; CDR3aa: CASSGATGGEVDEQFF
d_gene: TRBD2; j_gene: TRBJ2-5; v_gene: TRBV5-4; len: 15; abundance: few; CDR3nt: TGTGCCAGCAGCGTCCAGCGGGGGGGCGCAGAGACCCAGTACTTC; CDR3aa: CASSVQRGGAETQYF
d_gene: .; j_gene: TRBJ2-7; v_gene: TRBV29-1; len: 13; abundance: few; CDR3nt: TGCAGCGTTGCCAGGGGGGACTCCTACGAGCAGTACTTC; CDR3aa: CSVARGDSYEQYF
d_gene: TRBD1; j_gene: TRBJ2-5; v_gene: TRBV6-7; len: 17; abundance: few; CDR3nt: TGTGCCAGCAGCCCCCGGGACAGGGGTCGTTTCGGGAAGACCCAGTACTTC; CDR3aa: CASSPRDRGRFGKTQYF
d_gene: TRBD2; j_gene: TRBJ2-7; v_gene: TRBV20-1; len: 15; abundance: few; CDR3nt: TGCAGTGCTAGAGGCTCAGCGGGGTCTGCAGTTGAGCAGTACTTC; CDR3aa: CSARGSAGSAVEQYF
d_gene: .; j_gene: TRBJ2-6; v_gene: TRBV12-3/TRBV12-4; len: 16; abundance: few; CDR3nt: TGTGCCACCACGGGGCGGACAGTCTCTGGGGCCAACGTCCTGACTTTC; CDR3aa: CATTGRTVSGANVLTF
d_gene: TRBD2; j_gene: TRBJ2-1; v_gene: TRBV24-1; len: 16; abundance: few; CDR3nt: TGTGCCACCAGTGATCGACTAGCGGGAGAGATAAATGAGCAGTTCTTC; CDR3aa: CATSDRLAGEINEQFF
d_gene: .; j_gene: TRBJ2-4; v_gene: TRBV9; len: 13; abundance: .; CDR3nt: TGTGCCAGCAGCTCGGATGGAGGGGGAATTCAGTACTTC; CDR3aa: CASSSDGGGIQYF
d_gene: TRBD2; j_gene: TRBJ2-1; v_gene: TRBV20-1; len: 15; abundance: .; CDR3nt: TGCAGTGCTAGGGGAGCGGGGGGCTCCTACAATGAGCAGTTCTTC; CDR3aa: CSARGAGGSYNEQFF
d_gene: .; j_gene: TRBJ1-2; v_gene: TRBV24-1; len: 13; abundance: .; CDR3nt: TGTGCCACCAGAGAACAACCCCGGAAAGGCTACACCTTC; CDR3aa: CATREQPRKGYTF
d_gene: TRBD2; j_gene: TRBJ2-7; v_gene: TRBV5-1; len: 19; abundance: few; CDR3nt: TGCGCCAGCAGCACCCCTACGAGGACTAGCGGATCGCACTCCTACGAGCAGTACTTC; CDR3aa: CASSTPTRTSGSHSYEQYF
d_gene: TRBD1; j_gene: TRBJ2-7; v_gene: TRBV6-9; len: 15; abundance: .; CDR3nt: TGTGCCAGCAGCTGTAAGGGACAGGGAACCTACGAGCAGTACTTC; CDR3aa: CASSCKGQGTYEQYF
d_gene: TRBD1; j_gene: TRBJ1-1; v_gene: TRBV11-3; len: 15; abundance: .; CDR3nt: TGTGCCAGCAGCGAACCAACAGGGGTGGCCACTGAAGCTTTCTTT; CDR3aa: CASSEPTGVATEAFF
d_gene: TRBD2; j_gene: TRBJ2-1; v_gene: TRBV29-1; len: 13; abundance: few; CDR3nt: TGCAGCGTGACTAGCGGGGGGCAGAATGAGCAGTTCTTC; CDR3aa: CSVTSGGQNEQFF
d_gene: TRBD1; j_gene: TRBJ2-5; v_gene: TRBV6-5; len: 15; abundance: once; CDR3nt: TGTGCCAGCAGTTACGGGACAGGAAGACAAGAGGCCCAGTACTTC; CDR3aa: CASSYGTGRQEAQYF
d_gene: TRBD2; j_gene: TRBJ2-7; v_gene: TRBV4-1; len: 15; abundance: .; CDR3nt: TGCGCCAGCAGCCAAGTGCGGGGGGCCACAGGCGAGCAGTACTTC; CDR3aa: CASSQVRGATGEQYF
d_gene: TRBD1; j_gene: TRBJ1-4; v_gene: TRBV5-1; len: 15; abundance: few; CDR3nt: TGCGCCAGCAGCTCGACAGGACAGGGTGATGAAAAACTGTTTTTT; CDR3aa: CASSSTGQGDEKLFF
d_gene: .; j_gene: TRBJ1-1; v_gene: TRBV27; len: 13; abundance: .; CDR3nt: TGTGCCAGCCGGTTTGAGTTCAGCACTGAAGCTTTCTTT; CDR3aa: CASRFEFSTEAFF
d_gene: .; j_gene: TRBJ2-1; v_gene: TRBV11-2; len: 13; abundance: few; CDR3nt: TGTGCCAGCAGCTTTTGGGACTACAATGAGCAGTTCTTC; CDR3aa: CASSFWDYNEQFF
d_gene: .; j_gene: TRBJ1-4; v_gene: TRBV2; len: 16; abundance: .; CDR3nt: TGTGCCAGCTTGGACGGAAGGGGATCCATAAATGAAAAACTGTTTTTT; CDR3aa: CASLDGRGSINEKLFF
d_gene: TRBD2; j_gene: TRBJ2-1; v_gene: TRBV7-9; len: 18; abundance: few; CDR3nt: TGTGCCAGCAGCTTAGTGGGACTAGCGGACCTACGGGTGGATGAGCAGTTCTTC; CDR3aa: CASSLVGLADLRVDEQFF
d_gene: .; j_gene: TRBJ2-3; v_gene: TRBV12-3/TRBV12-4; len: 12; abundance: .; CDR3nt: TGTGCCAGCAAATCGTACAAAGATACGCAGTATTTT; CDR3aa: CASKSYKDTQYF
d_gene: .; j_gene: TRBJ2-5; v_gene: TRBV6-6; len: 14; abundance: few; CDR3nt: TGTGCCAGCAATCAACTCGAGTACCAAGAGACCCAGTACTTC; CDR3aa: CASNQLEYQETQYF